This TCR beta chain was sequenced for a study of T-cell reconstitution after alpha-beta-depleted transplantation in children. The study's findings and limits: Most T-cell counts and diversity one year after the transplant came from T cells that were newly produced. Several hundred expanded graft clones reportedly supplied alpha-beta T cells about two months after transplant. Some patients showed high day-60 TCRbeta diversity, which derived from surviving recipient T cells and thymic progenitors.

This clonotype turned up a few times. Its antigen remains unknown. TCRbeta library preparation incorporated unique molecular identifiers. MiXCR, applied by TCRdb to the PCR reads, yields one record per CDR3 protein. Of some 200,000 distinct CDR3 sequences listed, 7.5% to 9.5% are singletons. The germline V gene encodes CDR1 SGHTA and CDR2 FQGNSA. The CDR3 spans 11 residues. V was trimmed by 4 bases and J by 7 bases, leaving 7 bases between them. The J gene is TRBJ1-2, the V gene TRBV7-2, with D possibly being TRBD1 (5 bases). The sample consisted of PBMCs, mostly from graft donor cells, taken 360 days after TCRalphabeta/CD19-depleted stem cell transplant. The sequence was obtained from a male patient between 2 and 9 years old who had a stem cell transplant for acute myeloid leukemia, so the T cells may come from the graft donor. As DNA, the CDR3 is TGTGCCAGCAGCTCGGGACCTGGCTACACCTTC. Protein product: CASSSGPGYTF.